This TCR beta chain appears in the sequencing data of a study of Ad26.COV2.S vaccination and SARS-CoV-2 variants. For the study at large: This donor came from the COV1001 trial of Ad26.COV2.S. Ad26.COV2.S, an intramuscular injection, was given once or twice 56 days apart.

The V gene's germline CDR1 is ENHRY and CDR2 SYGVKD. Unmatched junction bases numbered 10, after V lost 9 bases and J lost 4 bases. This CDR3 has 15 residues. Profiled with immunoSEQ multiplex PCR; TCRdb holds only in-frame clones, not every one. Of about 440,000 clones in the sample, roughly 88% were seen once. Treatment described: 19 received Ad26.COV2.S at low or high dose, single or two shots; about 5 received placebo; per-sample allocation not given. Collection of samples fell on day 63 after the first vaccine or placebo injection. This specimen consisted of peripheral blood, obtained in a trial of Ad26.COV2.S vaccine versus placebo. This TCR was recovered from a person aged 18-60 years who received the Ad26.COV2.S COVID-19 vaccine or a placebo. The chain uses TRBV10-3 and TRBJ1-1; 11 nucleotides align to TRBD1. CDR3 nucleotides: TGTGCCATAAAAAGGACAGGGGGCGAAAGCACTGAAGCTTTCTTT. Its translation is CAIKRTGGESTEAFF.